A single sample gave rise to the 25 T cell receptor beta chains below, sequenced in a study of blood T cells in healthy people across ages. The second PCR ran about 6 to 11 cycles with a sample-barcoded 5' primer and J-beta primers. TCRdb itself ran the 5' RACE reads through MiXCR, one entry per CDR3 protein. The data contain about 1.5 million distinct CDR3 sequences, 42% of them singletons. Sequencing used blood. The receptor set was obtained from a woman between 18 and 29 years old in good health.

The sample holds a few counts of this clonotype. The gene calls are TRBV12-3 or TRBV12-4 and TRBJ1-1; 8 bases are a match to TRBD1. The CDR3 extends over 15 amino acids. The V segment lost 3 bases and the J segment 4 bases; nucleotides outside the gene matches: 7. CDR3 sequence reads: CASSFAWTGSTEAFF. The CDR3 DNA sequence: TGTGCCAGCAGTTTTGCTTGGACAGGGTCCACTGAAGCTTTCTTT.

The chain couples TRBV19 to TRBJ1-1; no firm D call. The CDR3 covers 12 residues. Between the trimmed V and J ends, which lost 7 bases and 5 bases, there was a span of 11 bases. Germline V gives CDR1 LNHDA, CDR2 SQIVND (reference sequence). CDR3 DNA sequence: TGTGCCAGTACCCCCGGAGAGACTGAAGCTTTCTTT. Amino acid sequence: CASTPGETEAFF.

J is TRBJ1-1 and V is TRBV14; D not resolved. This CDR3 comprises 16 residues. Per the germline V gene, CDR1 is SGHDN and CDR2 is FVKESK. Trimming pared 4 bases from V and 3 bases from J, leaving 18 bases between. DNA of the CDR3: TGTGCCAGCAGCCTGGTACACCTACTGTTGGACACTGAAGCTTTCTTT. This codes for CASSLVHLLLDTEAFF.

The CDR3 here is CASRPPGQDVLYF. For the CDR3, the DNA is TGTGCCAGCAGACCCCCGGGACAGGACGTCCTGTACTTC. This chain joins TRBV6-5 and TRBJ2-4, with 8 positions matching TRBD1. Germline CDR1 is MNHEY and CDR2 is SVGAGI. CDR3 length: 13 amino acids. V trimming: 6 bases; J trimming: 15 bases; junction bases outside the gene matches: 13.

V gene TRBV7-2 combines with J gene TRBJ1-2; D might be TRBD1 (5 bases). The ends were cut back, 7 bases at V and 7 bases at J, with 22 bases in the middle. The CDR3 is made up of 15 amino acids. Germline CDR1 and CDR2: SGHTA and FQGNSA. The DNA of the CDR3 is TGTGCCAGCAACGATCGGGACTTTTTAGGTGCTGGCTACACCTTC. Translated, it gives CASNDRDFLGAGYTF.

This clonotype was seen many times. CDR3 coding DNA: TGTGCCAGCAGTTCCCCGGGACAGGGGGGCTACGAGCAGTACTTC. Translated, it gives CASSSPGQGGYEQYF. The J gene is TRBJ2-7, the V gene TRBV28; the match to TRBD1 covers 11 bases. The CDR3 is 15 amino acids. Germline CDR1 MDHEN, CDR2 SYDVKM. V lost 4 bases, J lost 3 bases, and 5 bases stayed unmatched.

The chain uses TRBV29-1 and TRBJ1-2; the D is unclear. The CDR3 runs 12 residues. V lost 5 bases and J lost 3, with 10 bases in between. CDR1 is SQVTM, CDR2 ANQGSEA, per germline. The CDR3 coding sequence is TGCAGCGTTTCGAGGTCGGACTATGGCTACACCTTC. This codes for CSVSRSDYGYTF.

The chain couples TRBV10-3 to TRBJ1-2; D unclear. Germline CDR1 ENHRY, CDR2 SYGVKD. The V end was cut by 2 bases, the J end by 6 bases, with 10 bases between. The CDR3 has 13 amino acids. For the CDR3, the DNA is TGTGCCATCAGTGAGCACGACACAGATGGCTACACCTTC. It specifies CAISEHDTDGYTF.

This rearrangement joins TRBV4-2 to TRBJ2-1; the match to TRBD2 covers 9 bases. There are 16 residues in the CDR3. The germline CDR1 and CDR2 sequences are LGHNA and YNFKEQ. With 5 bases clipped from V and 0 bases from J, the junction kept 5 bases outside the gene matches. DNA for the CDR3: TGTGCCAGCAGCGGATCTAGCGGGGTCTCCTACAATGAGCAGTTCTTC. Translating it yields CASSGSSGVSYNEQFF.

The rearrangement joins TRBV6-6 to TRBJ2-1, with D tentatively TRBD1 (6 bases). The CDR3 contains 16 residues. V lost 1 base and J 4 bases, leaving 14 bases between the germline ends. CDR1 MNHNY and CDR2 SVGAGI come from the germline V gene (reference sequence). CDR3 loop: CASSYWQGIAYNEQFF. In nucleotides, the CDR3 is TGTGCCAGCAGTTACTGGCAGGGGATTGCGTACAATGAGCAGTTCTTC.

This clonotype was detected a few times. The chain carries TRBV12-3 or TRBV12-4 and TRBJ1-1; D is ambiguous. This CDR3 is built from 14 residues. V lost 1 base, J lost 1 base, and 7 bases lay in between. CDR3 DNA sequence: TGTGCCAGCAGTTTAGTCTCCGCGAACACTGAAGCTTTCTTT. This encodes CASSLVSANTEAFF.

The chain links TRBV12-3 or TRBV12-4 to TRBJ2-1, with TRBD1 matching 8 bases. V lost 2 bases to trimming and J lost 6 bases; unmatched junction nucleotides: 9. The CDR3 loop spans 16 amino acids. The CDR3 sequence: CASSLPSGTGINEQFF. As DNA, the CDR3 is TGTGCCAGCAGTTTACCCTCCGGGACAGGCATCAATGAGCAGTTCTTC.

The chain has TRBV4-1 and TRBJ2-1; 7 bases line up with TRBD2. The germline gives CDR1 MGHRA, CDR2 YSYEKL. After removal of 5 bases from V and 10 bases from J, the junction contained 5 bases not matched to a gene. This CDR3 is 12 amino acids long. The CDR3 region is CASSSDGREQFF. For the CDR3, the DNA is TGCGCCAGCAGCTCCGACGGGAGGGAGCAGTTCTTC.

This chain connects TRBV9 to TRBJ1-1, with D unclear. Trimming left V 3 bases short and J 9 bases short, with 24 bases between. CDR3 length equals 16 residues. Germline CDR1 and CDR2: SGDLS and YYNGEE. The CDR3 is CASSGHKGSLLGKAFF. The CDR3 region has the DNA TGTGCCAGCAGCGGACACAAGGGCTCCTTGTTGGGTAAAGCTTTCTTT. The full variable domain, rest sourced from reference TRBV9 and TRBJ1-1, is DSGVTQTPKHLITATGQRVTLRCSPRSGDLSVYWYQQSLDQGLQFLIQYYNGEERAKGNILERFSAQQFPDLHSELNLSSLELGDSALYFCASSGHKGSLLGKAFFGQGTRLTVV.

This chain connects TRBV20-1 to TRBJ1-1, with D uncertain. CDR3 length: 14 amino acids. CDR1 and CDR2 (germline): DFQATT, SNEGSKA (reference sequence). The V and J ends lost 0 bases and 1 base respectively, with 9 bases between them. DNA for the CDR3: TGCAGTGCTAGAGATTTTGCCGGGAACACTGAAGCTTTCTTT. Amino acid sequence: CSARDFAGNTEAFF.

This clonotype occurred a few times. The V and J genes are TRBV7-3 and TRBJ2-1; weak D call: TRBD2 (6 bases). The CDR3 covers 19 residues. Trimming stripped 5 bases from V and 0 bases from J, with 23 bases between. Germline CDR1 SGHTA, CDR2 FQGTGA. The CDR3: CASSPLKRGTASSYNEQFF. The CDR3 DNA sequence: TGTGCCAGCAGCCCTTTAAAACGCGGGACGGCAAGCTCCTACAATGAGCAGTTCTTC. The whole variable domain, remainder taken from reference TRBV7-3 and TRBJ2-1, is GAGVSQTPSNKVTEKGKYVELRCDPISGHTALYWYRQSLGQGPEFLIYFQGTGAADDSGLPNDRFFAVRPEGSVSTLKIQRTERGDSAVYLCASSPLKRGTASSYNEQFFGPGTRLTVL.

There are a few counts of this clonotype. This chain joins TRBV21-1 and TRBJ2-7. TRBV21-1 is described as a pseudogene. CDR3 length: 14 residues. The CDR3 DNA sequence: TGTGCCAGCAGCAAAGTGCGGGGAAACTACGAGCAGTACTTC. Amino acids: CASSKVRGNYEQYF.

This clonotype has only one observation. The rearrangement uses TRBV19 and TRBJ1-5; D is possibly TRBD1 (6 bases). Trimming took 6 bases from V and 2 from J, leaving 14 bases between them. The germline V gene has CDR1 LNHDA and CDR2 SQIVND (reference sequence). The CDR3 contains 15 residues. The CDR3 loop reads CASRQQGMGNQPQHF. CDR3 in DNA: TGTGCCAGTAGACAACAGGGAATGGGCAATCAGCCCCAGCATTTT.

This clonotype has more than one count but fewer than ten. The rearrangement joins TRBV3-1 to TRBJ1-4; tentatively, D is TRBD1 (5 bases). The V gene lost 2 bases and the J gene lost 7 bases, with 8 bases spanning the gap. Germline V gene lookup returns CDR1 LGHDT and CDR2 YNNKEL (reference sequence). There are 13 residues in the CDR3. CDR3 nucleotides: TGTGCCAGCAGCCAACGCGGGGCTGAAAAACTGTTTTTT. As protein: CASSQRGAEKLFF.

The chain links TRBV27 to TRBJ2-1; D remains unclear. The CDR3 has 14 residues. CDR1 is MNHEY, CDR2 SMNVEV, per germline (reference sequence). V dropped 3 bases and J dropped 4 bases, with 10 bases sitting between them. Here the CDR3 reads CASSFASIYNEQFF. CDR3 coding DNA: TGTGCCAGCAGTTTTGCCAGCATTTACAATGAGCAGTTCTTC.

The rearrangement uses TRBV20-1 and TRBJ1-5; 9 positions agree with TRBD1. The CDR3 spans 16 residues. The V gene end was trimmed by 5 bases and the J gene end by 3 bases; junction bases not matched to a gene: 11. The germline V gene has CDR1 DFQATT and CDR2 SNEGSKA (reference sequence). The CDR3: CSARHDRGAHNQPQHF. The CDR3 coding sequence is TGCAGTGCTCGACACGACAGGGGGGCGCACAATCAGCCCCAGCATTTT.

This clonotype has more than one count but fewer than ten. This CDR3 is CSATLAGASYEQYF. The CDR3 nucleotides are TGCAGTGCTACTTTAGCGGGGGCGTCCTACGAGCAGTACTTC. The V call is TRBV20-1, the J call TRBJ2-7; 9 bases align to TRBD2. V shed 4 bases, J shed 1 base, and the junction held 5 bases outside the gene matches. Germline CDR1 and CDR2: DFQATT and SNEGSKA (reference sequence). This CDR3 is 14 amino acids long.

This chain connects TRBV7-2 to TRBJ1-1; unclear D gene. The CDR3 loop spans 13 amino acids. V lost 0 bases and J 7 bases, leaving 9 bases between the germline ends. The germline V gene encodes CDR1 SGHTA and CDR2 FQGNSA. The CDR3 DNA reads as TGTGCCAGCAGCTTAGCCGGAGGAGGTGAAGCTTTCTTT. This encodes CASSLAGGGEAFF. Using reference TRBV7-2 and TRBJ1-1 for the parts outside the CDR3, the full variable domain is GAGVSQSPSNKVTEKGKDVELRCDPISGHTALYWYRQSLGQGLEFLIYFQGNSAPDKSGLPSDRFSAERTGGSVSTLTIQRTQQEDSAVYLCASSLAGGGEAFFGQGTRLTVV.

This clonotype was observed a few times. The CDR3 loop reads CASSPQLNWGLAKNIQYF. CDR3 nucleotide sequence: TGTGCCAGCAGCCCCCAGTTAAATTGGGGGCTAGCCAAAAACATTCAGTACTTC. The genes are TRBV7-2 and TRBJ2-4, with D possibly being TRBD1 (6 bases). Germline V gene sequence: CDR1 SGHTA, CDR2 FQGNSA. V was shortened by 5 bases and J by 0 bases, with 20 bases between the two germline ends. The CDR3 covers 18 residues.

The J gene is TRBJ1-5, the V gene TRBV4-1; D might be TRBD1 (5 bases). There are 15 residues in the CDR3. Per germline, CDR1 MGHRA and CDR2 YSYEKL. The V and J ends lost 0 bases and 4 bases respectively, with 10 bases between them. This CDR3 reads CASSQEAAGNQPQHF. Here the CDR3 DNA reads TGCGCCAGCAGCCAAGAGGCGGCAGGGAATCAGCCCCAGCATTTT.